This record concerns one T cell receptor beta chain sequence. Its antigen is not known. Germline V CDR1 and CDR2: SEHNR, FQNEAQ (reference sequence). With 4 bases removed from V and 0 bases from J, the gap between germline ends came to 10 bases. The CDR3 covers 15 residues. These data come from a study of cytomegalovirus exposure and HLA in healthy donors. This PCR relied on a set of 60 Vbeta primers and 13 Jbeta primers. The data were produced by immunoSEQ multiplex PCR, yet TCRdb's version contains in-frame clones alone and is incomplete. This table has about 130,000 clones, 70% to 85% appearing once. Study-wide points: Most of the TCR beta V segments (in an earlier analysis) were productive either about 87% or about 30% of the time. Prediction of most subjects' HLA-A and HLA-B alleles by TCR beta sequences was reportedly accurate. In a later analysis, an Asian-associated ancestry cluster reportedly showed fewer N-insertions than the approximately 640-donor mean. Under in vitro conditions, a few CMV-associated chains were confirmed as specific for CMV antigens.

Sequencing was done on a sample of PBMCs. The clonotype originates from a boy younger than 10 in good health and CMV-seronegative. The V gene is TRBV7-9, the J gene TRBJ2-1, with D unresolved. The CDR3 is CASSYSLPSYNEQFF. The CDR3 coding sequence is TGTGCCAGCAGCTATAGCTTACCCTCCTACAATGAGCAGTTCTTC.